The entry below gives a single T cell receptor (beta chain) sequence along with its context. The missing CDR3 end, 3 residues past where the read stops, is filled in from the germline J gene. This sample stems from a study of T cells in women clearing cervical HPV infection. The protocol was immunoSEQ multiplex PCR, while the TCRdb copy is restricted to in-frame clones and leaves out a portion. The listing records 45,000 to 55,000 clones. The V gene's germline CDR1 is SGHVS and CDR2 FQNEAQ. CDR3 length: 14 amino acids. This TCR was sampled from a woman aged 18-70 years with a cervical HPV16 infection that either progressed to CIN3+ or cleared (not recorded which). This chain links TRBV7-8 with TRBJ2-3; 8 bases line up with TRBD2. The material sequenced was blood buffy coat. The CDR3 spells CASSSPLTSETQYF. Partial CDR3 DNA: TGTGCCAGCAGCTCCCCCCTGACTAGCGAGACG.